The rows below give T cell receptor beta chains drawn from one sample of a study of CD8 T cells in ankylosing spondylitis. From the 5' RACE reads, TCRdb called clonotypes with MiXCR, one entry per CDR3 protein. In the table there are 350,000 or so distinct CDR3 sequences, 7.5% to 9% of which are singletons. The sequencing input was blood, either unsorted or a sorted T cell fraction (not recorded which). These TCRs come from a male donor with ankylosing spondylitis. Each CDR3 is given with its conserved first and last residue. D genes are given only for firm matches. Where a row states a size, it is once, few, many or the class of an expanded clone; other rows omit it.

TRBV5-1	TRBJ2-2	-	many	CASSLRTNANTGELFF	TGCGCCAGCAGCCTCAGGACAAACGCGAACACCGGGGAGCTGTTTTTT
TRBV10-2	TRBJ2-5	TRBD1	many	CASREPLGTGTWETQYF	TGCGCCAGCAGAGAGCCCCTCGGGACAGGGACTTGGGAGACCCAGTACTTC
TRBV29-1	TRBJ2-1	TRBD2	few	CSVEGWTSGRRPYNEQFF	TGCAGCGTTGAAGGGTGGACTAGCGGGAGGCGACCATACAATGAGCAGTTCTTC
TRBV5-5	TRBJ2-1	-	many	CASRSGTSYNEQFF	TGTGCCAGCAGATCAGGGACAAGCTACAATGAGCAGTTCTTC
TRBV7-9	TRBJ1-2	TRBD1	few	CASSTAGTGDGYTF	TGTGCCAGCAGCACAGCCGGGACAGGGGATGGCTACACCTTC
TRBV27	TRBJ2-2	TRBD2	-	CASLREGITGELFF	TGTGCCAGCTTACGGGAGGGAATCACCGGGGAGCTGTTTTTT
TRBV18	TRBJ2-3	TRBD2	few	CASSPLAATDTQYF	TGTGCCAGCTCACCCCTAGCGGCCACAGATACGCAGTATTTT
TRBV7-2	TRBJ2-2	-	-	CASSFNRAGELFF	TGTGCCAGCAGCTTCAATCGGGCCGGGGAGCTGTTTTTT
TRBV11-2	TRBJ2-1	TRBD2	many	CASSLMRQGQAGGSYNEQFF	TGTGCCAGCAGCTTAATGAGGCAGGGACAAGCGGGAGGGTCCTACAATGAGCAGTTCTTC
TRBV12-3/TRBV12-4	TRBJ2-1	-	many	CASSLGQGFDNEQFF	TGTGCCAGCAGTTTAGGGCAGGGTTTCGACAATGAGCAGTTCTTC
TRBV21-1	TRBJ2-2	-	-	CASSKGVGPTGELFF	TGTGCCAGCAGCAAAGGGGTAGGGCCCACCGGGGAGCTGTTTTTT
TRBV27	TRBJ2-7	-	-	CASRVGPYEQYF	TGTGCCAGCAGGGTCGGCCCCTACGAGCAGTACTTC
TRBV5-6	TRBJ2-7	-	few	CASSPRSGEQYF	TGTGCCAGCAGCCCCAGGTCCGGAGAGCAGTACTTC
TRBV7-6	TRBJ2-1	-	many	CASSLATQGYRDEQFF	TGTGCCAGCAGCTTAGCCACTCAGGGCTACAGGGATGAGCAGTTCTTC
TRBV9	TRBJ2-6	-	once	CASSVEIGSGANVLTF	TGTGCCAGCAGCGTAGAGATCGGGAGCGGGGCCAACGTCCTGACTTTC
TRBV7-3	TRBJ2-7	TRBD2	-	CASSPHGGTENEQYF	TGTGCCAGCAGCCCTCACGGGGGGACCGAGAACGAGCAGTACTTC
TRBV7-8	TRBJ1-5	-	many	CASSWEYNQPQHF	TGTGCCAGCAGCTGGGAGTACAATCAGCCCCAGCATTTT
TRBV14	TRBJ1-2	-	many	CASSQDLRITNYGYTF	TGTGCCAGCAGCCAAGATTTGCGGATTACTAACTATGGCTACACCTTC
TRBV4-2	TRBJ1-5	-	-	CASSPGDGLNQPQHF	TGTGCCAGCAGCCCAGGAGACGGACTCAATCAGCCCCAGCATTTT
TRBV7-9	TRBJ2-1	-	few	CASTLGSSEQFF	TGTGCCAGCACCTTAGGCTCGTCTGAGCAGTTCTTC
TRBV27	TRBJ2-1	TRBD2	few	CASSQGTSGRGEQFF	TGTGCCAGCAGTCAGGGGACTAGCGGGAGAGGTGAGCAGTTCTTC
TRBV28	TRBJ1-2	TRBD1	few	CASRPGQGIYGYTF	TGTGCCAGCAGGCCGGGACAGGGGATCTATGGCTACACCTTC
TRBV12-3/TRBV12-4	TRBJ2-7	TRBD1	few	CASSFGTGVKQYF	TGTGCCAGCAGTTTTGGGACAGGGGTGAAGCAGTACTTC
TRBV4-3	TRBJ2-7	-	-	CASSANRVAQYF	TGCGCCAGCAGCGCTAACAGGGTCGCGCAGTACTTC
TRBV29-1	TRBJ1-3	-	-	CSAINPTGNTIYF	TGCAGCGCTATTAACCCGACGGGAAACACCATATATTTT
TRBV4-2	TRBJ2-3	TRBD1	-	CASSLRFRDRGTDTQYF	TGTGCCAGCAGCTTACGCTTCCGGGACAGGGGCACGGATACGCAGTATTTT
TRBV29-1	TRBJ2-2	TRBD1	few	CSVVQGAIRELFF	TGCAGCGTTGTCCAGGGGGCTATAAGGGAGCTGTTTTTT
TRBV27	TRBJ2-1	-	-	CASSFGATRFSYNEQFF	TGTGCCAGCAGTTTCGGTGCGACTAGATTTTCCTACAATGAGCAGTTCTTC
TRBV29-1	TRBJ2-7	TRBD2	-	CGLGLVSYEQYF	TGCGGACTTGGACTAGTTTCCTACGAGCAGTACTTC